This paragraph reports one T cell receptor beta chain. Its antigen is as yet unknown. PCR used 60 Vbeta primers and 13 Jbeta primers. Profiling relied on immunoSEQ multiplex PCR, and the TCRdb table lists in-frame clones only, not all of them. The repertoire includes approximately 94,000 clones, over 60% of them detected once, and approximately 5.6% sits in the top ten. Germline values: CDR1 SEHNR, CDR2 FQNEAQ (reference sequence). V gave up 6 bases and J gave up 0 bases; unmatched junction bases: 13. This CDR3 is built from 18 residues. The sample originates from a study of cytomegalovirus exposure and HLA in healthy donors. Study observations and caveats: As immune exposure information, only CMV serostatus was available.

Sequencing was done on a sample of PBMCs. The clonotype was recovered from a man aged 30 to 45 in good health and CMV-seropositive. The V call is TRBV7-9, the J call TRBJ1-1; 10 bases align to TRBD1. DNA of the CDR3: TGTGCCAGCAGTTTGTCCTTCCGACAGGGGGCCTTGAACACTGAAGCTTTCTTT. It is translated as CASSLSFRQGALNTEAFF.